This is a list of T cell receptor beta chains from one sample in a study of shared clonotypes between healthy human individuals. Method: immunoSEQ multiplex PCR; TCRdb's copy keeps in-frame clones and lacks some. The sample has a few million clones, approximately 95% seen once; the top ten hold 0.39%. Sample: naive CD4+ T cells from PBMCs. The receptor set was obtained from a man between 18 and 29 years old in good health. Some clones in this sample may be carry-over from other donors' samples. CDR3s leave out the opening cysteine and the closing phenylalanine or tryptophan. The order of the fields is V gene, CDR3 length, CDR3 protein.

>TRBV4-3|12
ASSQDASGETQY
>TRBV5-1|11
ASSFDSNYGYT
>TRBV7-3|14
ASSLNRADSYNEQF
>TRBV7-2|14
ASSLVGLAGAYEQY
>TRBV5-4|9
ASSLAGEQY
>TRBV4-1|15
ASSQVGTGTGNEKLF
>TRBV28|13
ASRPGTGSLGGYT
>TRBV6-5|13
ASSYDAGVTGELF
>TRBV5-4|16
ASSLVHRRGAQGGELF
>TRBV2|14
ASSGRTGPTYNEQF
>TRBV4-1|16
ASSLGLAGLSSYNEQF
>TRBV6-5|13
ASSQQGIMNTEAF
>TRBV9|12
ASSVGGAGQPQH
>TRBV5-1|12
ASRSLAGTNEQF
>TRBV6-5|13
ASSYSRRGNTEAF
>TRBV4-1|14
ASSQGSQQGNQPQH
>TRBV5-1|15
ASSLSLGSPGNTEAF
>TRBV6-1|13
ASSGELGTNTEAF
>TRBV11-2|14
ASSPTGGRAGETQY
>TRBV21-1|15
ASSKGRQGPSNQPQH
>TRBV27|11
ASSLSRATEAF
>TRBV5-1|13
ASSSLRDSLYEQY
>TRBV11-3|11
ASSLGQGGEQY
>TRBV5-4|13
ASSPQRERSDTQY
>TRBV7-9|12
ASSLASPNTEAF
>TRBV7-2|12
ASSQNSGANVLT
>TRBV7-8|10
ASSVREGTQY
>TRBV19|13
ASSRVHTGDTEAF
>TRBV2|12
ASRLSSGQETQY
>TRBV18|12
ASSPDRVRTEAF
>TRBV5-1|11
ASSLPGRETQY
>TRBV28|10
AGGWGNQPQH
>TRBV28|12
ASSSPGLLYEQY
>TRBV27|11
ASSAGHLAVAF
>TRBV19|11
ASSGTGLDGYT
>TRBV5-1|16
ASSSGGLAGGTTDTQY
>TRBV6-5|13
ATEAGSTGLETQY
>TRBV20-1|9
STDRNPEAF
>TRBV19|14
ASSPWTSGRNGELF
>TRBV29-1|10
SVEDGTDTQY
>TRBV10-3|12
AISESLANTEAF
>TRBV5-1|14
ASSLAPGPSNQPQH
>TRBV7-6|11
ASSPILNYGYA
>TRBV28|12
ASRSGGQLETQY
>TRBV6-4|13
ASTKGGAGEDEQF
>TRBV30|10
AWSSMNTEAF
>TRBV28|13
ASSPPTGENTEAF
>TRBV6-6|13
ASSRGGDGGTEAF
>TRBV28|14
ASTLGARVGGNTIY
>TRBV20-1|9
SASSAGEQY
>TRBV6-1|14
ASSVPLAPTYNEQF
>TRBV12-5|16
ASGLVSGGTFGLTEAF
>TRBV7-9|12
ASSLNGVGTGYT
>TRBV7-7|13
ASSRSPENTGELF
>TRBV29-1|10
SALDAAGELF
>TRBV19|12
ASSDRGRWGEAF
>TRBV7-8|10
ASSRGFYEQY
>TRBV5-1|13
ASSQRQGRGNEQF
>TRBV18|13
ASSPMEVYTGELF